A single sample gave rise to the 5 T cell receptor beta chains below, sequenced in a study of blood T cell repertoires in COVID-19. Only in-frame clones appear in the TCRdb table, and some are missing; sequencing was by immunoSEQ multiplex PCR. The sample has fewer than 450,000 clones, about 93% seen once. Sequenced material: peripheral blood. These TCRs come from a woman between 18 and 29 years old who had recovered from COVID-19.

The chain couples TRBV4-3 to TRBJ2-1; 7 positions agree with TRBD2. This CDR3 spans 18 amino acids. CDR1 and CDR2 from the germline V gene are LGHNA and YSLEER. V trimming: 0 bases; J trimming: 8 bases; junction bases outside the gene matches: 16. This CDR3 is CASSQDLPGLRFEHEQFF. The DNA of the CDR3 is TGCGCCAGCAGCCAAGATCTTCCGGGACTAAGATTCGAGCATGAGCAGTTCTTC.

This chain uses TRBV27 with TRBJ1-5, with TRBD1 as a possible D gene (6 bases). This CDR3 has 16 residues. Germline assignment: CDR1 MNHEY and CDR2 SMNVEV (reference sequence). The germline V and J ends were trimmed by 5 bases and 0 bases, with 14 bases remaining between them. The CDR3 reads CASSLKTGYSNQPQHF. The CDR3 DNA follows: TGTGCCAGCAGTCTAAAGACAGGCTATAGCAATCAGCCCCAGCATTTT.

This chain joins TRBV7-9 and TRBJ2-1; D perhaps matches TRBD1 (6 bases). Germline CDR1 reads SEHNR; CDR2 reads FQNEAQ (reference sequence). This CDR3 is 12 amino acids long. V was clipped by 4 bases and J by 12 bases, with 13 bases between them. The CDR3 sequence: CASSSDRIRQFF. The CDR3 coding sequence is TGTGCCAGCAGCTCCGACAGGATAAGGCAGTTCTTC.

The rearrangement joins TRBV5-1 to TRBJ2-3; 8 bases line up with TRBD2. The CDR3 has 15 amino acids. J lost 2 bases, V lost 4 bases, and 6 bases had no gene match. Looked up from germline, CDR1 is SGHRS and CDR2 is YFSETQ. The CDR3 nucleotides are TGCGCCAGCAGCCAAGCGGGAGCCTTCACAGATACGCAGTATTTT. Its protein product is CASSQAGAFTDTQYF.

The chain recombines TRBV6-5 with TRBJ2-4; D unclear. The CDR3 consists of 12 residues. The germline CDR1 and CDR2 sequences are MNHEY and SVGAGI. V was trimmed by 7 bases and J by 8 bases, leaving 12 bases between them. The CDR3 region is CASKAGSDIQYF. DNA for the CDR3: TGTGCCAGCAAGGCAGGTTCGGACATTCAGTACTTC.